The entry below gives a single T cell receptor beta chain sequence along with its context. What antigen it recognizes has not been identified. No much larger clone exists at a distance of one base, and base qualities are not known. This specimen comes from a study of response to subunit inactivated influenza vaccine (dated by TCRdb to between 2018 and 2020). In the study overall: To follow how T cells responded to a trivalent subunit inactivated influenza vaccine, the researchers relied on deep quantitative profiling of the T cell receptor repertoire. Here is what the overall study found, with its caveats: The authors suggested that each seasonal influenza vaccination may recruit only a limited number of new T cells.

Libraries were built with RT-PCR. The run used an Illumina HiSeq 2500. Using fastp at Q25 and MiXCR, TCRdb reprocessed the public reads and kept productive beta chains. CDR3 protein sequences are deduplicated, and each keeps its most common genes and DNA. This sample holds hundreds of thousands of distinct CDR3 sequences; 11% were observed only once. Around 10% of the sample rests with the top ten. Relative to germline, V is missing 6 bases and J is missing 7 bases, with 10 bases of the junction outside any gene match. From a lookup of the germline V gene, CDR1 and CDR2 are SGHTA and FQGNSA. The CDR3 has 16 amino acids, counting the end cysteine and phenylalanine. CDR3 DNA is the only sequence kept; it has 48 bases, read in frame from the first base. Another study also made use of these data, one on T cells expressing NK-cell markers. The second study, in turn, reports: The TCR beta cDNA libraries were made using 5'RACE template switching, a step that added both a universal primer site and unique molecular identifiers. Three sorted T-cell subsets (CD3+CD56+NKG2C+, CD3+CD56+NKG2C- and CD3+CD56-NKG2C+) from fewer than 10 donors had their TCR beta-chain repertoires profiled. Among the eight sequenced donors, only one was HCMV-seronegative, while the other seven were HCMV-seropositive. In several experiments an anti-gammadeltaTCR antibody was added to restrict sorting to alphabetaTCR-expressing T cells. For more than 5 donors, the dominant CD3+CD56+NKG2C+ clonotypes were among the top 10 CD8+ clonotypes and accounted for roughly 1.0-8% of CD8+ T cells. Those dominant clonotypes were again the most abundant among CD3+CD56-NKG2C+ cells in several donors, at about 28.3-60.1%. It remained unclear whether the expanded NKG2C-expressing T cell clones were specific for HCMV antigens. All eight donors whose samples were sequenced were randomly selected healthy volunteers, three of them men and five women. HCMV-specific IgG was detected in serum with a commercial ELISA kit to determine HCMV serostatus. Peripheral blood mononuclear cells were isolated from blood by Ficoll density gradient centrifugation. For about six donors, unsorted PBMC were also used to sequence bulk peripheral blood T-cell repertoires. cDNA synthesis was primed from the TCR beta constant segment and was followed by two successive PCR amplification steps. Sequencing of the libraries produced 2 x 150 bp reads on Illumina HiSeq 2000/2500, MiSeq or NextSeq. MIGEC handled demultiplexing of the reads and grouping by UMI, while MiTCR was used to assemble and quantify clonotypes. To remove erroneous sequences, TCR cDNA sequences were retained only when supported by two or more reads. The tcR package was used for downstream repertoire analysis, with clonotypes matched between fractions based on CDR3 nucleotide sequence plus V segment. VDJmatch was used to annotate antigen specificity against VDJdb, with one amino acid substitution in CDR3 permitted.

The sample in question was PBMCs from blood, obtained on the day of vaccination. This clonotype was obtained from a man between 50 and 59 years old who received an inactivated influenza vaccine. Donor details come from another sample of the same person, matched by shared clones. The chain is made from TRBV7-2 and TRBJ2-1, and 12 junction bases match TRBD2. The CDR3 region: CASRKTTSGSRNEQFF. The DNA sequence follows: TGTGCCAGCAGAAAGACGACTAGCGGGAGTAGAAATGAGCAGTTCTTC. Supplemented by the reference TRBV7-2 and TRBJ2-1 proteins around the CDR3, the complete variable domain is GAGVSQSPSNKVTEKGKDVELRCDPISGHTALYWYRQSLGQGLEFLIYFQGNSAPDKSGLPSDRFSAERTGGSVSTLTIQRTQQEDSAVYLCASRKTTSGSRNEQFFGPGTRLTVL.